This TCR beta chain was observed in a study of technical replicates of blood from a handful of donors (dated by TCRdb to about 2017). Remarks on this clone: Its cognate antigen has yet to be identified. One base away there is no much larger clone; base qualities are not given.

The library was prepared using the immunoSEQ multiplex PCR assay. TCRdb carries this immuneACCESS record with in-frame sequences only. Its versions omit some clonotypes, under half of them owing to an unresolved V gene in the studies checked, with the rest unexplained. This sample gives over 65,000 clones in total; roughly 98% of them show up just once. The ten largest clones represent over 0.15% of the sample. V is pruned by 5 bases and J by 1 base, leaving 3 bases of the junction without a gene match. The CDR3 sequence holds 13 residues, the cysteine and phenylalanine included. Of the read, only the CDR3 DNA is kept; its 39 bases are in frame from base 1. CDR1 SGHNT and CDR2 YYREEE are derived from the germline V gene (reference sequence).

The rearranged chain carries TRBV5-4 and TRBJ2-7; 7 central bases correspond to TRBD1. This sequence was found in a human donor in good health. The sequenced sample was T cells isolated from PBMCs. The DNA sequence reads TGTGCCAGCAGACAGGGGATATCCTACGAGCAGTACTTC. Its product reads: CASRQGISYEQYF.